This record covers a single T cell receptor (beta chain). Its matching antigen is unknown. The data derive from a study of cytomegalovirus exposure and HLA in healthy donors. Overall study results and limits: Several of the most significant clusters appeared linked to common viral pathogens, based on a later analysis. Overall, 164 TCR beta chains were annotated as cytomegalovirus-associated. What TCR beta sequences reportedly achieved was accurate prediction of HLA-A and HLA-B alleles in most subjects.

Germline V gene sequence: CDR1 LNHNV, CDR2 YYDKDF (reference sequence). The CDR3 runs to 16 residues. V lost 0 bases, J lost 1 base, and 5 bases stayed unmatched. The PCR had 60 Vbeta and 13 Jbeta primers. Assay: immunoSEQ multiplex PCR; the TCRdb copy retains only in-frame clones and omits some. The data show 160,000 or so clones, around four fifths seen once. V usage is TRBV15 and J usage is TRBJ1-2; TRBD1 matches 7 bases. Input material: PBMCs. The source of this sequence is a male donor in good health and CMV-seronegative. CDR3 residues: CATSREGSGGNYGYTF. The CDR3, as DNA: TGTGCCACCAGCAGAGAGGGGTCAGGGGGTAACTATGGCTACACCTTC. Full variable domain (outside the CDR3, taken from reference TRBV15 and TRBJ1-2): DAMVIQNPRYQVTQFGKPVTLSCSQTLNHNVMYWYQQKSSQAPKLLFHYYDKDFNNEADTPDNFQSRRPNTSFCFLDIRSPGLGDTAMYLCATSREGSGGNYGYTFGSGTRLTVV.